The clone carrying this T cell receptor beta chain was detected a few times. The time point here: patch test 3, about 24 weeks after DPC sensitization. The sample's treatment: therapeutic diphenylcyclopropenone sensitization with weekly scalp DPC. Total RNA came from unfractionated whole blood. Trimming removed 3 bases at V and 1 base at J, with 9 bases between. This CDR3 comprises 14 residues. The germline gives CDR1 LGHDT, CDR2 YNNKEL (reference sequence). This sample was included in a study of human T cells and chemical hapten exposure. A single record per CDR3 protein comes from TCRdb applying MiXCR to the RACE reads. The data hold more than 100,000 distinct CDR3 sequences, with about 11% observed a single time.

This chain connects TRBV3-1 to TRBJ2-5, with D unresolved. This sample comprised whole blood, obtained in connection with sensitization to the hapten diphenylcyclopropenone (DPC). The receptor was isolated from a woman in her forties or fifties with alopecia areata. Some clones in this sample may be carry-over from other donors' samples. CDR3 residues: CASSHGRIQETQYF. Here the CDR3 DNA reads TGTGCCAGCAGCCATGGGCGGATCCAAGAGACCCAGTACTTC.